The clone carrying this T cell receptor (beta chain) was seen a handful of times. Its cognate antigen is unknown. This sample is drawn from a study of CD8 T cells in ankylosing spondylitis. The study's findings and limits: Roughly eight highly homologous variants made up a TCR beta motif that seemed to typify ankylosing spondylitis blood. Disease-linked clones were found to be CD8+ and relatively rare in peripheral blood.

TCRdb processed the 5' RACE reads anew with MiXCR; each CDR3 protein has one entry. The sample records roughly 250,000 distinct CDR3 sequences, about 11% being singletons. The CDR3 contains 16 residues. V gave up 7 bases and J gave up 3 bases; unmatched junction bases: 11. Germline CDR1 SGHRS, CDR2 YFSETQ. The gene calls are TRBV5-1 and TRBJ2-2, with 8 bases that match TRBD1. Material: blood, either unsorted or a sorted T cell fraction (not recorded which). The origin of this receptor is a male donor with ankylosing spondylitis or in good health (not recorded which). Written as DNA, the CDR3 is TGCGCCAGCTTGGGACAGGCCGGGAAAGACACCGGGGAGCTGTTTTTT. Protein sequence: CASLGQAGKDTGELFF. The full variable domain, in which reference TRBV5-1 and TRBJ2-2 provide the parts outside the CDR3, is KAGVTQTPRYLIKTRGQQVTLSCSPISGHRSVSWYQQTPGQGLQFLFEYFSETQRNKGNFPGRFSGRQFSNSRSEMNVSTLELGDSALYLCASLGQAGKDTGELFFGEGSRLTVL.